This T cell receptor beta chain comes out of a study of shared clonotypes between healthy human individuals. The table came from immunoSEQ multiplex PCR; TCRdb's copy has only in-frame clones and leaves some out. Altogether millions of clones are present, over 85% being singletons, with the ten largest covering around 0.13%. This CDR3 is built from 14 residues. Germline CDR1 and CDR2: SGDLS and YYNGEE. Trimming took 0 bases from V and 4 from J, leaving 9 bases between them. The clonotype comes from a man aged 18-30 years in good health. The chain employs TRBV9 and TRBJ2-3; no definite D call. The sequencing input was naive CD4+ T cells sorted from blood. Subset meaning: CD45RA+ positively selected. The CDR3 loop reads CASSVVGKADTQYF. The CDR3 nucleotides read TGTGCCAGCAGCGTAGTCGGAAAGGCAGATACGCAGTATTTT.